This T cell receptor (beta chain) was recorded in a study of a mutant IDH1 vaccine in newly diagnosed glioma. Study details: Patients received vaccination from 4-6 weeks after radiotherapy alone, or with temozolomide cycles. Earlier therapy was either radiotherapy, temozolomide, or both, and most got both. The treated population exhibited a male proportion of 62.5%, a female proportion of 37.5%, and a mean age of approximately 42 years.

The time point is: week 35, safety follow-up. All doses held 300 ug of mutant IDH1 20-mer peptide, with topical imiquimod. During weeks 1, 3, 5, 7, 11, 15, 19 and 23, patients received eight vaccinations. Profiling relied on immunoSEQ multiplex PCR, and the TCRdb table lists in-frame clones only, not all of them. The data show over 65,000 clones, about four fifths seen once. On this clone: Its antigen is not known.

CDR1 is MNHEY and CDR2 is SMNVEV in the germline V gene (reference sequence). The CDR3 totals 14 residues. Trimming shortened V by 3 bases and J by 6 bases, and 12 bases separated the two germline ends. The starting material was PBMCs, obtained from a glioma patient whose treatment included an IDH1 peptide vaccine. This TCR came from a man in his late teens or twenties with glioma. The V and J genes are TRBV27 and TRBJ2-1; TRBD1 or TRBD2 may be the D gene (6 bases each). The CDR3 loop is CASSFQGRGNEQFF. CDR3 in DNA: TGTGCCAGCAGTTTTCAGGGGCGGGGCAATGAGCAGTTCTTC.